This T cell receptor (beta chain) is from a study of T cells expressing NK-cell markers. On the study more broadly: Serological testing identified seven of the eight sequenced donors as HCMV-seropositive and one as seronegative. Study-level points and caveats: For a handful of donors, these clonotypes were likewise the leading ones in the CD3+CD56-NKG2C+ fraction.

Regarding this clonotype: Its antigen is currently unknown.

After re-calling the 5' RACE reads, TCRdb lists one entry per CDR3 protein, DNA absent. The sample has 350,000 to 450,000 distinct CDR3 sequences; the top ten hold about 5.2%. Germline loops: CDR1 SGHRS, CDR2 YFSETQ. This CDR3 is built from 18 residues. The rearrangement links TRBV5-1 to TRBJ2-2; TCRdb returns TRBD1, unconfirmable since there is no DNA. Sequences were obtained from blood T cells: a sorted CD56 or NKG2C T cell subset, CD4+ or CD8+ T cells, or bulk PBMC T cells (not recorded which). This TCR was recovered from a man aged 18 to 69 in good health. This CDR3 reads CASSLPRDRGANTGELFF.